This entry lists 26 T cell receptor beta chains sequenced from one sample in a study of blood T cell repertoires in COVID-19. Sequencing was performed with immunoSEQ multiplex PCR; in TCRdb, only in-frame clones are kept and a portion is missing. This sample yields tens of thousands of clones, of which around four fifths are seen a single time; about 5% belongs to the top ten. Specimen: peripheral blood. The source of these receptors is a human donor in a cohort sampled during active COVID-19.

This CDR3 is CASSPPPSVGTDTQYF. In DNA form, the CDR3 reads TGTGCCAGCTCACCACCCCCTAGTGTTGGCACAGATACGCAGTATTTT. The chain uses TRBV18 and TRBJ2-3, with D uncertain. CDR1 is KGHSH and CDR2 is LQKENI in the germline V gene. V lost 0 bases, J lost 1 base, and 11 bases lay in between. The CDR3 is 16 residues long.

The CDR3 loop reads CASSGTRENEQFF. The CDR3 DNA reads as TGTGCCAGCAGTGGGACTAGGGAGAATGAGCAGTTCTTC. J is TRBJ2-1 and V is TRBV2; TRBD2 matches 7 bases. Per the germline V gene, CDR1 is SNHLY and CDR2 is FYNNEI. This CDR3 spans 13 amino acids. V dropped 4 bases and J dropped 7; count of bases not matched to a gene: 4.

This clone came up once. V is TRBV3-1 (or the pseudogene TRBV3-2) and J is TRBJ1-1; D not resolved. V was clipped by 6 bases and J by 0 bases, with 11 bases between them. This CDR3 spans 14 amino acids. Germline CDR1 reads LGHDT; CDR2 reads YNNKEL (reference sequence). The CDR3 sequence: CASSPTWLNTEAFF. The CDR3 DNA sequence: TGTGCCAGCAGTCCGACTTGGCTGAACACTGAAGCTTTCTTT.

This rearrangement joins TRBV4-2 to TRBJ1-4; TRBD1 is a possible D gene (6 bases). The length of the CDR3 is 15 residues. V gave up 6 bases and J gave up 5 bases, with 16 bases separating them. The germline V gene has CDR1 LGHNA and CDR2 YNFKEQ. CDR3 sequence reads: CASSRQETINEKLFF. CDR3 DNA sequence: TGTGCCAGCAGTCGACAGGAGACCATAAATGAAAAACTGTTTTTT.

The chain has TRBV14 and TRBJ2-3; no definite D call. CDR3 length: 12 residues. V dropped 5 bases and J dropped 2 bases, with 5 bases sitting between them. CDR1 and CDR2 from the germline V gene are SGHDN and FVKESK. The CDR3 DNA reads as TGTGCCAGCAGCTCCTTCACAGATACGCAGTATTTT. It yields the protein CASSSFTDTQYF.

This clone has just one count. The rearrangement uses TRBV10-3 and TRBJ2-6; 8 nucleotides agree with TRBD2. The germline CDR1 and CDR2 sequences are ENHRY and SYGVKD. The CDR3 has 20 amino acids. The V and J ends lost 0 bases and 0 bases, in that order; junction bases with no gene match: 10. The CDR3 sequence is CAISESRGSGESSGANVLTF. CDR3 bases: TGTGCCATCAGTGAGTCGAGGGGTAGCGGGGAGAGCTCTGGGGCCAACGTCCTGACTTTC.

The chain has TRBV18 and TRBJ1-5, with a tentative D call TRBD1 (6 bases). Trimming stripped 6 bases from V and 4 bases from J, with 10 bases between. Germline loops: CDR1 KGHSH, CDR2 LQKENI. The CDR3 extends over 13 amino acids. The CDR3 nucleotides are TGTGCCAGCTCTGTGGACAGAAATCAGCCCCAGCATTTT. It yields the protein CASSVDRNQPQHF.

This rearrangement joins TRBV13 to TRBJ1-2, with D unclear. This CDR3 spans 12 amino acids. V was shortened by 5 bases and J by 12 bases, with 16 bases between the two germline ends. Germline V gives CDR1 PRHDT, CDR2 FYEKMQ (reference sequence). The CDR3 is CASSPGGQIHTF. The CDR3 bases are TGTGCCAGCAGCCCCGGTGGGCAGATCCACACCTTC. The full variable domain, completed using reference TRBV13 and TRBJ1-2, is AAGVIQSPRHLIKEKRETATLKCYPIPRHDTVYWYQQGPGQDPQFLISFYEKMQSDKGSIPDRFSAQQFSDYHSELNMSSLELGDSALYFCASSPGGQIHTFGSGTRLTVV.

The rearrangement joins TRBV7-2 to TRBJ2-7; the match to TRBD2 covers 8 bases. Germline CDR1 reads SGHTA; CDR2 reads FQGNSA. V shed 7 bases and J 2 bases; nucleotides not matched to a gene: 10. This CDR3 has 15 amino acids. CDR3 bases: TGTGCCAGCAACAGCGCGGGCGGGGGGCCCTACGAGCAGTACTTC. Its translation: CASNSAGGGPYEQYF.

This clone was counted a few times. V usage is TRBV7-9 and J usage is TRBJ1-6; TRBD1 is a possible D gene (5 bases). The CDR3 sequence is 14 residues long. Between the trimmed V and J ends, which lost 4 bases and 8 bases, there was a span of 12 bases. Per the germline V gene, CDR1 is SEHNR and CDR2 is FQNEAQ (reference sequence). In nucleotides, the CDR3 is TGTGCCAGCAGCTCGGGACTGGGGGATTCACCCCTCCACTTT. The encoded protein is CASSSGLGDSPLHF.

CDR3: CAGRQGDKIWPQHF. The CDR3 DNA sequence: TGTGCCGGAAGACAGGGGGACAAAATTTGGCCCCAGCATTTT. The V call is TRBV6-4, the J call TRBJ1-5; TRBD1 matches at 9 bases. Trimming cost V 11 bases and J 9 bases; bases outside gene matches: 14. The CDR3 has 14 residues. CDR1 is MRHNA and CDR2 is SNTAGT in the germline V gene.

The V and J genes are TRBV5-1 and TRBJ2-3; no reliable D call. Germline loops: CDR1 SGHRS, CDR2 YFSETQ. Trimming took off 3 bases at V and 2 bases at J, with 13 bases between the two ends. This CDR3 is 15 amino acids long. Written as DNA, the CDR3 is TGCGCCAGCAGCTCCGGAGAAACGTCCACAGATACGCAGTATTTT. Its protein is CASSSGETSTDTQYF. Together with reference TRBV5-1 and TRBJ2-3, the CDR3 gives the full variable domain: KAGVTQTPRYLIKTRGQQVTLSCSPISGHRSVSWYQQTPGQGLQFLFEYFSETQRNKGNFPGRFSGRQFSNSRSEMNVSTLELGDSALYLCASSSGETSTDTQYFGPGTRLTVL.

The chain uses TRBV19 and TRBJ2-2, with D tentatively TRBD2 (5 bases). The germline V gene encodes CDR1 LNHDA and CDR2 SQIVND (reference sequence). The CDR3 sequence is 14 residues long. V was cut by 8 bases and J by 4 bases, with 14 bases left in between. As DNA, the CDR3 is TGTGCCAGTGGCACGGGAAGGAGCACCGGGGAGCTGTTTTTT. It is translated as CASGTGRSTGELFF.

The V call is TRBV5-6, the J call TRBJ2-7, with D perhaps TRBD2 (6 bases). Germline values: CDR1 SGHDT, CDR2 YYEEEE. Trimming cost V 4 bases and J 5 bases, with 22 bases left between them. The CDR3 contains 16 residues. The chain's CDR3 is CASSQILAGLGDEQYF. In DNA form, the CDR3 reads TGTGCCAGCAGCCAGATTTTGGCGGGGCTGGGGGACGAGCAGTACTTC.

The chain has TRBV7-9 and TRBJ2-5; D is possibly TRBD2 (6 bases). The length of the CDR3 is 15 residues. The germline V gene has CDR1 SEHNR and CDR2 FQNEAQ (reference sequence). V lost 2 bases to trimming and J lost 2 bases, with 12 bases between them. CDR3 nucleotide sequence: TGTGCCAGCAGCTTACCCCGAGGGACTCAAGAGACCCAGTACTTC. This gives the protein CASSLPRGTQETQYF.

This chain connects TRBV9 to TRBJ2-1, with D maybe TRBD2 (5 bases). The CDR3 has 14 amino acids. Trimming cost V 0 bases and J 6 bases, with 10 bases left between them. Germline CDR1 is SGDLS and CDR2 is YYNGEE. CDR3 bases: TGTGCCAGCAGCGTAGCGTCTAGCCCCAATGAGCAGTTCTTC. It specifies CASSVASSPNEQFF.

This chain joins TRBV11-2 and TRBJ1-3, with D unclear. Looked up from germline, CDR1 is SGHAT and CDR2 is FQNNGV. This CDR3 region has 16 residues. V lost 1 base and J lost 4, with 14 bases in between. The CDR3 loop is CASSLGPGLGGNTIYF. CDR3 nucleotide sequence: TGTGCCAGCAGCTTAGGACCTGGACTTGGAGGAAACACCATATATTTT.

The chain uses TRBV7-9 and TRBJ1-4; TRBD1 aligns across 7 bases. This CDR3 is built from 18 residues. V was clipped by 0 bases and J by 11 bases; unmatched bases: 18. The germline V gene encodes CDR1 SEHNR and CDR2 FQNEAQ (reference sequence). The CDR3 here is CASSLALTGRSEGEKLFF. The CDR3 nucleotides read TGTGCCAGCAGCTTAGCGTTGACAGGGAGGTCCGAGGGTGAGAAACTGTTTTTT.

The chain is built from TRBV5-4 and TRBJ1-2; 9 nucleotides align to TRBD1. CDR3 length equals 14 residues. Germline assignment: CDR1 SGHNT and CDR2 YYREEE (reference sequence). V was clipped by 10 bases and J by 6 bases; unmatched bases: 13. The CDR3 here is CAASRSGTGHGYTF. The DNA for the CDR3 is TGTGCCGCCTCACGATCCGGGACAGGGCATGGCTACACCTTC.

This rearrangement joins TRBV12-3 or TRBV12-4 to TRBJ1-3; D remains unclear. V was trimmed by 8 bases and J by 3 bases, leaving 8 bases between them. The CDR3 is made up of 12 amino acids. The CDR3 region is CASCAGGNTIYF. The CDR3 region has the DNA TGTGCCAGCTGCGCGGGTGGAAACACCATATATTTT.

The chain joins TRBV15 to TRBJ1-4, with 7 bases fitting TRBD1. This CDR3 contains 19 residues. V shed 1 base, J shed 0 bases, and the junction held 11 bases outside the gene matches. Germline CDR1 and CDR2: LNHNV and YYDKDF (reference sequence). CDR3 in amino acids: CATSRVEGAIRATNEKLFF. CDR3 bases: TGTGCCACCAGCAGAGTTGAGGGGGCGATAAGGGCAACTAATGAAAAACTGTTTTTT. Together with reference TRBV15 and TRBJ1-4, the CDR3 gives the full variable domain: DAMVIQNPRYQVTQFGKPVTLSCSQTLNHNVMYWYQQKSSQAPKLLFHYYDKDFNNEADTPDNFQSRRPNTSFCFLDIRSPGLGDTAMYLCATSRVEGAIRATNEKLFFGSGTQLSVL.

The genes are TRBV2 and TRBJ2-1; 8 bases fit TRBD2. The germline CDR1 and CDR2 sequences are SNHLY and FYNNEI. The junction had 5 bases not matched to a gene; V was cut back by 6 bases and J by 1 base. This CDR3 is 15 amino acids long. CDR3 amino acids: CASRVLAASYNEQFF. DNA for the CDR3: TGTGCCAGCAGAGTACTAGCGGCATCCTACAATGAGCAGTTCTTC.

This chain links TRBV12-3 or TRBV12-4 with TRBJ1-2; a possible D gene is TRBD1 (6 bases). The CDR3 extends over 13 amino acids. With 5 bases removed from V and 2 bases from J, the gap between germline ends came to 9 bases. The CDR3 DNA reads TGTGCCAGCAGTCCGGACAGAAACTATGGCTACACCTTC. It specifies CASSPDRNYGYTF.

The chain combines TRBV5-4 with TRBJ2-1; 7 nucleotides match TRBD1. Germline values: CDR1 SGHNT, CDR2 YYREEE (reference sequence). This CDR3 has 15 residues. V lost 5 bases, J lost 6 bases, and 11 bases stayed unmatched. The CDR3 nucleotides read TGTGCCAGCAGTACCCGGGACAGTTATTTCAATGAGCAGTTCTTC. Residues: CASSTRDSYFNEQFF.

The chain carries TRBV9 and TRBJ2-3, with 10 bases matching TRBD2. Looked up from germline, CDR1 is SGDLS and CDR2 is YYNGEE. CDR3 length: 17 amino acids. After removal of 3 bases from V and 4 bases from J, the junction contained 11 bases not matched to a gene. The CDR3 DNA is TGTGCCAGCAGCGAGAGGTTGAGCGGGGGGGCGTCAGATACGCAGTATTTT. Its translation is CASSERLSGGASDTQYF.

The chain recombines TRBV6-6 with TRBJ1-3, with TRBD1 matching 9 bases. CDR3 length: 15 residues. The V gene end was trimmed by 7 bases and the J gene end by 0 bases; junction bases not matched to a gene: 4. Germline V gene lookup returns CDR1 MNHNY and CDR2 SVGAGI (reference sequence). The CDR3 reads CASIRDRVSGNTIYF. CDR3 DNA: TGTGCCAGCATTAGGGACAGGGTCTCTGGAAACACCATATATTTT.